The 24 T cell receptor beta chains in this list originate from one sample, sequenced in a study of shared clonotypes between healthy human individuals. Method: immunoSEQ multiplex PCR; TCRdb's copy keeps in-frame clones and lacks some. The profile shows roughly 2.1 million clones, approximately 94% of them singletons. Terminally differentiated effector memory CD45RA+ cells were left out of the naive CD8 fraction, which was CD45RO-negative and positively selected for CCR7. The sequencing sample was made of naive CD8+ T cells from PBMCs. The source is a man between 18 and 35 years old in good health. Some clones in this sample may be carry-over from other donors' samples.

Points on this clone: This sample includes further DNA sequences coding for the same CDR3. The chain recombines TRBV27 with TRBJ2-7, with TRBD1 matching over 8 bases. CDR1 and CDR2 from the germline V gene are MNHEY and SMNVEV (reference sequence). The CDR3 has 14 amino acids. V shed 5 bases, J shed 2 bases, and the junction held 5 bases outside the gene matches. CDR3 DNA sequence: TGTGCCAGCAGTCTGACAGGGGCGACCTACGAGCAGTACTTC. This encodes CASSLTGATYEQYF.

V is TRBV19 and J is TRBJ2-6; 8 bases are shared with TRBD1. The trim removed 10 bases at V and 4 bases at J, leaving 15 bases unmatched. Germline V gene data show CDR1 as LNHDA and CDR2 as SQIVND (reference sequence). The CDR3 length is 17 residues. CDR3 sequence (DNA): TGTGCCACCAAGACAGGGGACCTAGGTTCCGGGGCCAACGTCCTGACTTTC. This codes for CATKTGDLGSGANVLTF.

V is TRBV28 and J is TRBJ1-2, with 10 bases aligning to TRBD1. The germline CDR1 and CDR2 sequences are MDHEN and SYDVKM. V shed 6 bases and J 0 bases; nucleotides not matched to a gene: 4. This CDR3 spans 15 amino acids. The CDR3 reads CASSRDRGPNYGYTF. The CDR3 DNA sequence: TGTGCCAGCAGCCGCGACAGGGGGCCTAACTATGGCTACACCTTC.

This chain links TRBV27 with TRBJ2-7; maybe TRBD2 (5 bases). The CDR3 spans 15 residues. V was trimmed by 3 bases and J by 5 bases, leaving 17 bases between them. Germline V gene data show CDR1 as MNHEY and CDR2 as SMNVEV (reference sequence). This CDR3 is CASSLSTTALHEQYF. CDR3 nucleotides: TGTGCCAGCAGTTTGTCGACTACAGCTTTGCACGAGCAGTACTTC.

The chain's CDR3 is CASSVGGTIKETQYF. For the CDR3, the DNA is TGTGCCAGCAGCGTAGGGGGGACGATCAAAGAGACCCAGTACTTC. The chain carries TRBV9 and TRBJ2-5; D assignment may be TRBD1 or TRBD2 (5 bases each). This CDR3 is built from 15 residues. Germline V gene lookup returns CDR1 SGDLS and CDR2 YYNGEE. With 0 bases removed from V and 3 bases from J, the gap between germline ends came to 12 bases.

This clone appeared a few times. The V and J genes are TRBV28 and TRBJ1-1; D is possibly TRBD1 (5 bases). V shed 1 base and J shed 4 bases, with 10 bases lying between them. Germline-derived CDR1 and CDR2 are MDHEN and SYDVKM. This CDR3 is 14 amino acids long. The CDR3 DNA sequence: TGTGCCAGCAGTTTATTGGGGACCCGCACTGAAGCTTTCTTT. Translated: CASSLLGTRTEAFF. The full variable domain, in which reference TRBV28 and TRBJ1-1 provide the parts outside the CDR3, is DVKVTQSSRYLVKRTGEKVFLECVQDMDHENMFWYRQDPGLGLRLIYFSYDVKMKEKGDIPEGYSVSREKKERFSLILESASTNQTSMYLCASSLLGTRTEAFFGQGTRLTVV.

The V gene is TRBV28, the J gene TRBJ1-1, with 7 bases lining up with TRBD1. Trimming removed 3 bases from V and 11 bases from J; junction bases left unmatched: 18. This CDR3 is 16 amino acids long. Per the germline V gene, CDR1 is MDHEN and CDR2 is SYDVKM. This CDR3 reads CASSLRFLQGRGDAFF. The CDR3 DNA follows: TGTGCCAGCAGTTTGCGATTTTTACAGGGGCGAGGGGACGCTTTCTTT. The whole variable domain, remainder taken from reference TRBV28 and TRBJ1-1, is DVKVTQSSRYLVKRTGEKVFLECVQDMDHENMFWYRQDPGLGLRLIYFSYDVKMKEKGDIPEGYSVSREKKERFSLILESASTNQTSMYLCASSLRFLQGRGDAFFGQGTRLTVV.

This chain uses TRBV7-9 with TRBJ2-7, with D possibly matching TRBD1 (6 bases). V was pared by 4 bases and J by 2 bases, with 9 bases between. This CDR3 is built from 13 residues. Germline CDR1 SEHNR, CDR2 FQNEAQ (reference sequence). For the CDR3, the DNA is TGTGCCAGCAGCTCCGCAGGGGCCTACGAGCAGTACTTC. Its protein is CASSSAGAYEQYF.

The V and J genes are TRBV13 and TRBJ2-5; 11 bases are a match to TRBD2. The CDR3 totals 16 residues. Germline V gene data show CDR1 as PRHDT and CDR2 as FYEKMQ (reference sequence). With V trimmed by 0 bases and J by 1 base, 1 base remained unmatched. CDR3 bases: TGTGCCAGCAGCTTAGGACTAGCGGGAGCCCAAGAGACCCAGTACTTC. This translates into CASSLGLAGAQETQYF.

The chain has TRBV28 and TRBJ2-5; D gene uncertain. The germline V and J ends were trimmed by 11 bases and 1 base, with 14 bases remaining between them. This CDR3 comprises 13 residues. The V gene's germline CDR1 is MDHEN and CDR2 SYDVKM. CDR3 DNA sequence: TGTGCCGTCAGTGGCGCGATCCAAGAGACCCAGTACTTC. Encoded protein: CAVSGAIQETQYF.

The V call is TRBV28, the J call TRBJ1-1; D not resolved. Germline loops: CDR1 MDHEN, CDR2 SYDVKM. This CDR3 comprises 13 residues. The V end was cut by 3 bases, the J end by 3 bases, with 8 bases between. This chain's CDR3 is CASSFEGYTEAFF. The CDR3, as DNA: TGTGCCAGCAGTTTCGAGGGATACACTGAAGCTTTCTTT. The complete variable domain, with remaining parts taken from reference TRBV28 and TRBJ1-1, reads DVKVTQSSRYLVKRTGEKVFLECVQDMDHENMFWYRQDPGLGLRLIYFSYDVKMKEKGDIPEGYSVSREKKERFSLILESASTNQTSMYLCASSFEGYTEAFFGQGTRLTVV.

The chain uses TRBV9 and TRBJ2-7; weak D call: TRBD2 (7 bases). Germline V gives CDR1 SGDLS, CDR2 YYNGEE. This CDR3 spans 15 amino acids. Deletions cut 4 bases from V and 2 bases from J, with 16 bases between. The DNA for the CDR3 is TGTGCCAGCAGCCCCGTGGGGGGGCCCACCTACGAGCAGTACTTC. Its protein is CASSPVGGPTYEQYF.

The rearrangement links TRBV7-9 to TRBJ2-1; a possible D gene is TRBD2 (6 bases). The germline gives CDR1 SEHNR, CDR2 FQNEAQ (reference sequence). The CDR3 sequence is 15 residues long. With 5 bases removed from V and 6 bases from J, the gap between germline ends came to 17 bases. The CDR3 DNA reads TGTGCCAGCAGCCGCGCAGTAGGTAGCGGCAATGAGCAGTTCTTC. This codes for CASSRAVGSGNEQFF. The whole variable domain, filled in from reference TRBV7-9 and TRBJ2-1, reads DTGVSQNPRHKITKRGQNVTFRCDPISEHNRLYWYRQTLGQGPEFLTYFQNEAQLEKSRLLSDRFSAERPKGSFSTLEIQRTEQGDSAMYLCASSRAVGSGNEQFFGPGTRLTVL.

V gene TRBV5-8 combines with J gene TRBJ1-4; 9 bases line up with TRBD1. Germline trimming cut 4 bases from V and 1 base from J; bases unmatched to any gene: 8. The CDR3 extends over 17 amino acids. The germline CDR1 and CDR2 sequences are SGHTS and YDEGEE. The CDR3 DNA sequence: TGTGCCAGCAGCCCTTACAGGGGGCGAAGAACTAATGAAAAACTGTTTTTT. Translated, it gives CASSPYRGRRTNEKLFF.

This clone was recorded once. V gene TRBV19 combines with J gene TRBJ2-5; 11 bases are a match to TRBD2. Germline assignment: CDR1 LNHDA and CDR2 SQIVND (reference sequence). There are 13 residues in the CDR3. The V gene end was trimmed by 6 bases and the J gene end by 4 bases; junction bases not matched to a gene: 1. CDR3: CASRGLAGETQYF. The CDR3 nucleotides are TGTGCCAGTAGAGGACTAGCGGGAGAGACCCAGTACTTC.

J is TRBJ2-7 and V is TRBV5-1; D gene uncertain. Trimming pared 1 base from V and 4 bases from J, leaving 9 bases between. The V gene's germline CDR1 is SGHRS and CDR2 YFSETQ. The CDR3 spans 13 residues. The CDR3 loop reads CASSLSWRYEQYF. For the CDR3, the DNA is TGCGCCAGCAGCTTGAGTTGGCGATACGAGCAGTACTTC.

A word on this clone: At one end the junction does not follow the germline gene, possibly because of a read error. The rearrangement links TRBV13 to TRBJ1-2; the D is unclear. Germline-derived CDR1 and CDR2 are PRHDT and FYEKMQ (reference sequence). CDR3 size: 15 residues. The CDR3 DNA reads TGTGCCAGCAGCTTAATTGGCAGCGAGGGCTATGGCTACATCTTC. This sequence encodes CASSLIGSEGYGYIF.

The V gene is TRBV27, the J gene TRBJ2-6; D uncertain. The CDR3 contains 16 residues. Trimming took off 2 bases at V and 4 bases at J, with 12 bases between the two ends. Germline CDR1 reads MNHEY; CDR2 reads SMNVEV (reference sequence). The CDR3 region is CASSLVQVSGANVLTF. CDR3 sequence (DNA): TGTGCCAGCAGTTTAGTTCAGGTGTCCGGGGCCAACGTCCTGACTTTC.

The CDR3 nucleotides read TGTGCCACCAGCAGAGATGTTACTAGCTCAGAAAAACTGTTTTTT. This codes for CATSRDVTSSEKLFF. The chain has TRBV15 and TRBJ1-4; no clear D gene. The germline V gene has CDR1 LNHNV and CDR2 YYDKDF (reference sequence). The V gene lost 0 bases and the J gene lost 8 bases, with 13 bases spanning the gap. The CDR3 has 15 residues.

The rearrangement uses TRBV7-8 and TRBJ1-2; D gene uncertain. This CDR3 is built from 15 residues. Germline loops: CDR1 SGHVS, CDR2 FQNEAQ. Trimming cost V 3 bases and J 10 bases, with 21 bases left between them. In DNA, the CDR3 is TGTGCCAGCAGCTTTATCTTCCCCGGGAGGATGCCCTACACCTTC. Residues: CASSFIFPGRMPYTF.

The CDR3 DNA reads TGTGCCAGCAGTGATACCACTGAAGCTTTCTTT. Translated, it gives CASSDTTEAFF. The rearrangement joins TRBV5-6 to TRBJ1-1; D gene uncertain. Germline CDR1 is SGHDT and CDR2 is YYEEEE. Trimming pared 5 bases from V and 4 bases from J, leaving 6 bases between. The CDR3 has 11 amino acids.

The V call is TRBV13, the J call TRBJ1-1, with D unclear. V was trimmed by 3 bases and J by 0 bases, leaving 8 bases between them. Germline V gives CDR1 PRHDT, CDR2 FYEKMQ (reference sequence). This CDR3 comprises 14 residues. The CDR3, as DNA: TGTGCCAGCAGCTTTACCCTCCTGAACACTGAAGCTTTCTTT. Its protein is CASSFTLLNTEAFF.

The V and J genes are TRBV9 and TRBJ1-1; no definite D call. The ends were cut back, 0 bases at V and 3 bases at J, with 6 bases in the middle. The CDR3 is made up of 13 amino acids. Germline V gene data show CDR1 as SGDLS and CDR2 as YYNGEE. The CDR3 nucleotides read TGTGCCAGCAGCGTAGTGGCAGACACTGAAGCTTTCTTT. It translates to CASSVVADTEAFF.

The rearrangement uses TRBV4-2 and TRBJ2-2; 10 bases agree with TRBD1. J lost 6 bases, V lost 3 bases, and 7 bases had no gene match. This CDR3 is 16 amino acids long. Per the germline V gene, CDR1 is LGHNA and CDR2 is YNFKEQ. The chain's CDR3 is CASSQIRQGAAGELFF. DNA of the CDR3: TGTGCCAGCAGCCAGATCAGACAGGGGGCAGCCGGGGAGCTGTTTTTT.